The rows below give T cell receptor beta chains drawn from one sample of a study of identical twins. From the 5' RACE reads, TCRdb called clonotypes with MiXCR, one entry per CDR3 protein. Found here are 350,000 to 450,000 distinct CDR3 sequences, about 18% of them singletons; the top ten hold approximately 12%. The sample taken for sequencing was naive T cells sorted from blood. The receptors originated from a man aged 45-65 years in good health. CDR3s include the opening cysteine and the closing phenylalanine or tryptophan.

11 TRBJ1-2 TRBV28 CASSSPYGYTF
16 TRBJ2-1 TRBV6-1 CASSEGAWGLYNEQFF
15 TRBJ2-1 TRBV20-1 CSARVRGGPYNEQFF
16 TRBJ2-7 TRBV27 CASSSRGAAWGGEQYF
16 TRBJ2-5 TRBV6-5 CASSYRLAGIEETQYF
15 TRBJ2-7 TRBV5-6 CASSWEGTGSYEQYF
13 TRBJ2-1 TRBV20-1 CSARDRSSDEQFF
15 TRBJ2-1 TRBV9 CASSGRDRGGNEQFF
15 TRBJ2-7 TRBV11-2 CASSLGQGFLYEQYF
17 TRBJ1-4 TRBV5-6 CASSLDSFYATNEKLFF
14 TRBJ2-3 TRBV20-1 CSASDSRGTDTQYF
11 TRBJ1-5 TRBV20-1 CSANSNQPQHF
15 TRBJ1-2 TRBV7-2 CASSLITGMGNGYTF
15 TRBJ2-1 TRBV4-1 CASSQGGLAGVEQFF
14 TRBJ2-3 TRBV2 CASHRSGGSDTQYF
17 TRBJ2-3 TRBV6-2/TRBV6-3 CASSYSSRTGSTDTQYF
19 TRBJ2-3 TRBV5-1 CASSPQIRLAGASTDTQYF
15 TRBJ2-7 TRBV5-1 CASSFGYREAYEQYF
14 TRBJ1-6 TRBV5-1 CASGTGIYTSPLHF
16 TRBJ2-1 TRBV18 CASSPPGQGPRGEQFF
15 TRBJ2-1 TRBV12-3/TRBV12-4 CASSYSDRGGNEQFF
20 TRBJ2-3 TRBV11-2 CASSLGGWPKREVITDTQYF
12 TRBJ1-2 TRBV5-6 CASSSGGHGYTF
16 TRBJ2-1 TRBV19 CASMIGLAGLNNEQFF
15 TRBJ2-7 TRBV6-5 CASSYLGQENYEQYF
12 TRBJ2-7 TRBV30 CAWNRQGAEQYF
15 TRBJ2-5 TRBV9 CASSVQGASGETQYF
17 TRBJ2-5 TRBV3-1 CASSPRPERGGPETQYF
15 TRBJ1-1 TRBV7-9 CASSSTGGLNTEAFF
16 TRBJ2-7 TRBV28 CASSLSRDRGEYEQYF
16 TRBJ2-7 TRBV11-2 CASSLETTDRRYEQYF
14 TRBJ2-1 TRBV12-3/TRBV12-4 CASSLLIRSNEQFF
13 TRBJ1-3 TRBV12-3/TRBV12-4 CASSFAPGNTIYF
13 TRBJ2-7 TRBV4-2 CASSQDEVDTPYF
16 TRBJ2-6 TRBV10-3 CAISDLHVSGANVLTF
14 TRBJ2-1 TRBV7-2 CAAGLAGNWNEQFF
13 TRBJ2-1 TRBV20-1 CSARAKSYNEQFF
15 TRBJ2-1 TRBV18 CASSQRTGEGDAQFF
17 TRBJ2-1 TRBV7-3 CASSLKGLPTSYNEQFF
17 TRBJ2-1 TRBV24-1 CATSPGGLLGSYNEQFF
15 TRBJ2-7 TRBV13 CASSTLAGINHEQYF
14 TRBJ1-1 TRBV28 CASSRRGRGTEAFF
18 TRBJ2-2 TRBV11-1 CASSLRTGGRKNTGELFF
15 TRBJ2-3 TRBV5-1 CASCSLGLLTDTQYF
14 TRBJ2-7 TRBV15 CATSLSRGRREQYF
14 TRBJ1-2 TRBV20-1 CSGNPGRSNYGYTF
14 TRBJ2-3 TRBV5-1 CASSRFGYADTQYF
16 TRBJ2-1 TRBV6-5 CASSYLGGRSYNEQFF
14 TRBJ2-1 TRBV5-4 CASGRGTAYNEQFF
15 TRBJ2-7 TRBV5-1 CASSQGLAGPREQYF
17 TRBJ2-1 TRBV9 CASSVVAGGVSYNEQFF
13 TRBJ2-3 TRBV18 CASSPRTTDTQYF
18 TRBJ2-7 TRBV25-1 CASSDTTGTSGTAYEQYF
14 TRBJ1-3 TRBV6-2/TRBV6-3 CASSYSPVGNTIYF
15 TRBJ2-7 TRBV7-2 CASSPQTLSSYEQYF
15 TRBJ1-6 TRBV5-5 CASSMITGAASPLHF
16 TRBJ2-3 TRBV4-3 CASSQDVGGVTDTQYF
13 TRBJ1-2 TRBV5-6 CASRTEEARGYTF
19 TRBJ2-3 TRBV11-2 CASTLVIGFGGRTTDTQYF
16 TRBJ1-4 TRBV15 CATSRSGTGRYEKLFF